A selection of T cell receptor beta chains follows, all from one sample in a study of shared clonotypes between healthy human individuals. The assay was immunoSEQ multiplex PCR, and TCRdb's table has in-frame clones only and misses some. The table records roughly 1 million clones, approximately 80% of them present only once. Sequenced material: memory CD4+ T cells from PBMCs. All receptors derive from a man aged 18 to 30 in good health. Some clones in this sample may be carry-over from other donors' samples. Both conserved end residues are part of each CDR3. D genes are given only for firm matches. Clone size, where shown, is once, few, many, or a class for clones that have expanded.

TRBV10-3,TRBJ2-6,TRBD1,-,CAISENRGPGANVLTF,TGTGCCATCAGTGAGAACAGGGGGCCTGGGGCCAACGTCCTGACTTTC
TRBV11-2,TRBJ2-7,-,-,CASSSQQGTYEQYF,TGTGCCAGCAGCTCCCAACAGGGAACCTACGAGCAGTACTTC
TRBV18,TRBJ2-7,TRBD1,few,CASSPDRGRFEQYF,TGTGCCAGCTCACCGGACAGGGGGCGGTTCGAGCAGTACTTC
TRBV7-2,TRBJ2-3,-,few,CASSLWGQVGDTQYF,TGTGCCAGCAGCTTATGGGGTCAGGTGGGAGATACGCAGTATTTT
TRBV28,TRBJ2-5,TRBD1,-,CASSPGQGRVDQETQYF,TGTGCCAGCAGTCCGGGACAGGGTAGAGTGGATCAAGAGACCCAGTACTTC
TRBV21-1,TRBJ2-7,-,-,CAREDNIYYEQYF,TGTGCCAGGGAGGACAATATTTACTACGAGCAGTACTTC
TRBV4-2,TRBJ2-5,-,few,CASSQGVGSGQETQYF,TGTGCCAGCAGCCAAGGTGTCGGGAGCGGCCAAGAGACCCAGTACTTC
TRBV28,TRBJ2-3,TRBD2,-,CASSGGFLAGSTDTQYF,TGTGCCAGCAGTGGGGGGTTCCTAGCGGGTAGCACAGATACGCAGTATTTT
TRBV7-9,TRBJ1-2,-,-,CASSPSGGGIDGYTF,TGTGCCAGCAGCCCGAGCGGGGGCGGGATTGATGGCTACACCTTC
TRBV7-2,TRBJ2-1,-,once,CASSLSGWGDEQFF,TGTGCCAGCAGCTTAAGCGGGTGGGGGGATGAGCAGTTCTTC
TRBV20-1,TRBJ2-1,TRBD2,-,CSSGRNNEQFF,TGTAGTAGCGGGAGGAACAATGAGCAGTTCTTC
TRBV5-4,TRBJ2-5,-,-,CASSFLAKETQYF,TGTGCCAGCAGCTTTCTAGCGAAGGAGACCCAGTACTTC
TRBV7-6,TRBJ2-1,TRBD1,-,CASSLATPGQGGTFSEQFF,TGTGCCAGCAGCCTAGCCACTCCGGGACAGGGTGGTACTTTCTCTGAGCAGTTCTTC
TRBV5-1,TRBJ1-1,TRBD1,-,CASSPGQGGLNTEAFF,TGCGCCAGCAGCCCCGGACAGGGGGGACTGAACACTGAAGCTTTCTTT
TRBV5-8,TRBJ2-7,-,-,CASSPYSVRREQYF,TGTGCCAGCAGTCCGTACTCGGTCAGGCGCGAGCAGTACTTC
TRBV5-1,TRBJ1-2,-,-,CASSLGGSGARNYGYTF,TGCGCCAGCAGCTTGGGGGGATCAGGGGCCCGTAACTATGGCTACACCTTC
TRBV28,TRBJ2-2,-,-,CASSLRTQNTGELFF,TGTGCCAGCAGTTTAAGGACACAGAACACCGGGGAGCTGTTTTTT
TRBV5-6,TRBJ1-4,-,-,CASSSRGHNEKLFF,TGTGCCAGCAGCTCCAGGGGTCATAATGAAAAACTGTTTTTT
TRBV5-1,TRBJ1-2,TRBD1,-,CASSLGQGAYNYGYTF,TGCGCCAGCAGCTTGGGACAGGGTGCCTATAACTATGGCTACACCTTC
TRBV28,TRBJ1-5,-,-,CASSLKGSSNQPQHF,TGTGCCAGCAGTTTAAAGGGGTCCAGCAATCAGCCCCAGCATTTT
TRBV28,TRBJ1-5,TRBD1,-,CGTGKNQPQHF,TGTGGGACAGGGAAGAATCAGCCCCAGCATTTT
TRBV5-1,TRBJ1-1,-,-,CASSLRGEVTEAFF,TGCGCCAGCAGCTTAAGGGGGGAAGTCACTGAAGCTTTCTTT
TRBV5-1,TRBJ2-1,TRBD1,-,CASSGQGELNEQFF,TGCGCCAGCAGTGGGCAGGGGGAATTGAATGAGCAGTTCTTC
TRBV7-2,TRBJ2-5,TRBD1,-,CASSLFSLGGKETQYF,TGTGCCAGCAGCTTATTTAGTTTAGGGGGCAAGGAGACCCAGTACTTC
TRBV4-2,TRBJ2-1,-,-,CASSQDREGSYNEQFF,TGTGCCAGCAGCCAAGATCGAGAGGGCTCCTACAATGAGCAGTTCTTC
TRBV6-5,TRBJ2-7,TRBD2,-,CASNGLASPYEQYF,TGTGCCAGCAACGGACTAGCCTCCCCCTACGAGCAGTACTTC